These 29 T cell receptor beta chains came from one sample sequenced in a study of blood T cell repertoires in COVID-19 (TCRdb year 2020). The library was produced with the immunoSEQ multiplex PCR assay. Imported from immuneACCESS, the table was reduced by TCRdb to in-frame sequences with V and J called. These copies leave out some clones; in studies compared against another copy, an unresolved V gene accounts for under half, and the cause of the remainder is not known. In all, the sample holds roughly 240,000 clones, and approximately 85% of those were seen once. The top ten hold over 7.5% of the sample. The specimen sequenced was PBMCs or T cells enriched from blood (not recorded which). These receptors came from a woman between 50 and 59 years old with acute COVID-19.

The chain recombines TRBV19 with TRBJ2-1, with 13 bases matching TRBD2. The CDR3 is 15 amino acids. Germline lookup yields CDR1 LNHDA and CDR2 SQIVND (reference sequence). V trimming: 6 bases; J trimming: 6 bases; junction bases outside the gene matches: 5. CDR3 sequence reads: CASSPLAGGPNEQFF. In DNA form, the CDR3 reads TGTGCCAGTAGCCCACTAGCGGGGGGGCCCAATGAGCAGTTCTTC.

This chain links TRBV12-3 or TRBV12-4 with TRBJ1-2, with 8 bases lining up with TRBD1. The junction had 8 bases not matched to a gene; V was cut back by 7 bases and J by 7 bases. This CDR3 comprises 13 residues. This chain's CDR3 is CASTRQGRAGYTF. As DNA, the CDR3 is TGTGCCAGCACTAGACAGGGGAGGGCTGGCTACACCTTC.

The V call is TRBV14, the J call TRBJ2-7; TRBD2 agrees at 7 bases. Trimming cost V 1 base and J 4 bases; bases outside gene matches: 16. Germline V CDR1 and CDR2: SGHDN, FVKESK. This CDR3 is 18 amino acids long. CDR3 amino acids: CASSQGGGRGEFRYEQYF. In DNA, the CDR3 is TGTGCCAGCAGCCAAGGAGGAGGACGGGGGGAGTTCAGGTACGAGCAGTACTTC.

This rearrangement joins TRBV28 to TRBJ2-1; D might be TRBD2 (5 bases). The CDR3 is 11 amino acids. V lost 3 bases, J lost 10 bases, and 7 bases lay in between. CDR1 and CDR2 (germline): MDHEN, SYDVKM. CDR3 nucleotide sequence: TGTGCCAGCAGTTTTCGCGGGGAGCAGTTCTTC. Translating gives CASSFRGEQFF.

The chain carries TRBV2 and TRBJ2-7; D possibly corresponds to TRBD1 (5 bases). V lost 6 bases and J lost 1, with 7 bases in between. CDR1 and CDR2 from the germline V gene are SNHLY and FYNNEI. This CDR3 has 12 amino acids. Here the CDR3 reads CASRQDSYEQYF. CDR3 DNA sequence: TGTGCCAGCAGACAGGATTCCTACGAGCAGTACTTC. Full variable domain (missing parts from reference TRBV2 and TRBJ2-7): EPEVTQTPSHQVTQMGQEVILRCVPISNHLYFYWYRQILGQKVEFLVSFYNNEISEKSEIFDDQFSVERPDGSNFTLKIRSTKLEDSAMYFCASRQDSYEQYFGPGTRLTVT.

This chain connects TRBV25-1 to TRBJ1-2; no reliable D call. The germline V and J ends were trimmed by 3 bases and 2 bases, with 10 bases remaining between them. This CDR3 contains 14 residues. CDR1 and CDR2 from the germline V gene are MGHDK and SYGVNS. The CDR3 nucleotides are TGTGCCAGCAGTGAGGACTCGGGGAACTATGGCTACACCTTC. It codes for CASSEDSGNYGYTF.

The CDR3 protein is CASSGGVYNEQFF. DNA for the CDR3: TGTGCCAGCAGCGGAGGGGTTTACAATGAGCAGTTCTTC. The genes are TRBV3-1 (or the pseudogene TRBV3-2) and TRBJ2-1; TRBD2 might be the D (6 bases). The V gene's germline CDR1 is LGHDT and CDR2 YNNKEL (reference sequence). Trimming took 5 bases from V and 4 from J, leaving 9 bases between them. The CDR3 has 13 amino acids.

The gene calls are TRBV7-8 and TRBJ2-7, with D hard to call. Per germline, CDR1 SGHVS and CDR2 FQNEAQ. The CDR3 runs to 12 residues. The V end was cut by 1 base, the J end by 3 bases, with 4 bases between. CDR3 in DNA: TGTGCCAGCAGCTTAGTCGGCTACGAGCAGTACTTC. Residues: CASSLVGYEQYF. Full variable domain (rest looked up from reference TRBV7-8 and TRBJ2-7): GAGVSQSPRYKVAKRGQDVALRCDPISGHVSLFWYQQALGQGPEFLTYFQNEAQLDKSGLPSDRFFAERPEGSVSTLKIQRTQQEDSAVYLCASSLVGYEQYFGPGTRLTVT.

The gene calls are TRBV4-3 and TRBJ1-2; D is perhaps TRBD1 (6 bases). V lost 0 bases and J lost 6, with 20 bases in between. Germline CDR1 is LGHNA and CDR2 is YSLEER. The CDR3 is 17 residues long. The DNA of the CDR3 is TGCGCCAGCAGCCAAGAAGGCGACAGGTTTAACTTCGATGGCTACACCTTC. Its protein product is CASSQEGDRFNFDGYTF.

The chain links TRBV12-3 or TRBV12-4 to TRBJ1-1, with D uncertain. Trimming cost V 6 bases and J 5 bases, with 13 bases left between them. The CDR3 is 13 amino acids. The CDR3 protein is CASSPLTRTEAFF. Here the CDR3 DNA reads TGTGCCAGCAGCCCCTTAACGAGAACTGAAGCTTTCTTT.

The chain employs TRBV9 and TRBJ1-3, with 7 bases aligning to TRBD1. Trimming took 0 bases from V and 4 from J; bases not matched to a gene: 7. Germline CDR1 SGDLS, CDR2 YYNGEE. There are 16 residues in the CDR3. This CDR3 is CASSVDQRGLGNTIYF. Here the CDR3 DNA reads TGTGCCAGCAGCGTAGATCAAAGGGGGCTAGGAAACACCATATATTTT.

The chain has TRBV6-5 and TRBJ2-7; D remains ambiguous. This CDR3 has 14 residues. Germline CDR1 reads MNHEY; CDR2 reads SVGAGI. V shed 3 bases and J shed 3 bases, with 12 bases lying between them. The CDR3 sequence is CASSYHGLDYEQYF. CDR3 DNA: TGTGCCAGCAGTTATCACGGTCTAGACTACGAGCAGTACTTC.

The chain has TRBV16 and TRBJ1-3; TRBD1 agrees at 8 bases. This CDR3 contains 17 residues. With V trimmed by 5 bases and J by 0 bases, 9 bases remained unmatched. The germline V gene encodes CDR1 KGHSY and CDR2 FQNENV. CDR3 sequence reads: CASSRPGQADSGNTIYF. The CDR3 DNA is TGTGCCAGCAGCAGACCGGGACAGGCCGACTCTGGAAACACCATATATTTT. Full variable domain (outside the CDR3, taken from reference TRBV16 and TRBJ1-3): GEEVAQTPKHLVRGEGQKAKLYCAPIKGHSYVFWYQQVLKNEFKFLISFQNENVFDETGMPKERFSAKCLPNSPCSLEIQATKLEDSAVYFCASSRPGQADSGNTIYFGEGSWLTVV.

The V call is TRBV27, the J call TRBJ1-4; TRBD1 aligns across 11 bases. Germline V gene data show CDR1 as MNHEY and CDR2 as SMNVEV (reference sequence). V lost 8 bases to trimming and J lost 8 bases; unmatched junction nucleotides: 10. The CDR3 length is 15 residues. The CDR3, as DNA: TGTGCCAGCGGGGGGGCGGGACAGGGGGAAGAAAAACTGTTTTTT. The encoded protein is CASGGAGQGEEKLFF.

The chain couples TRBV11-2 to TRBJ2-7, with TRBD1 matching over 8 bases. V dropped 6 bases and J dropped 3; count of bases not matched to a gene: 7. Germline CDR1 is SGHAT and CDR2 is FQNNGV. The CDR3 consists of 14 residues. CDR3 residues: CASSSIGQGYEQYF. CDR3 in DNA: TGTGCCAGCAGTTCTATCGGACAGGGCTACGAGCAGTACTTC.

The rearrangement joins TRBV14 to TRBJ1-4; 9 nucleotides agree with TRBD1. The CDR3 sequence is 17 residues long. Germline-derived CDR1 and CDR2 are SGHDN and FVKESK. Trimming cost V 3 bases and J 4 bases; bases outside gene matches: 9. CDR3 DNA: TGTGCCAGCAGCCATCCCCGCGGACAGGGGTTTAATGAAAAACTGTTTTTT. Its translation is CASSHPRGQGFNEKLFF.

The V and J genes are TRBV29-1 and TRBJ2-5; D is possibly TRBD1 (5 bases). The CDR3 length is 13 residues. Germline V gene lookup returns CDR1 SQVTM and CDR2 ANQGSEA. V was shortened by 4 bases and J by 5 bases, with 14 bases between the two germline ends. CDR3 DNA sequence: TGCAGCGTTGTGGCAGGGTCTCGGGAGACCCAGTACTTC. Residues: CSVVAGSRETQYF. Drawing the rest from reference TRBV29-1 and TRBJ2-5, the complete variable domain is SAVISQKPSRDICQRGTSLTIQCQVDSQVTMMFWYRQQPGQSLTLIATANQGSEATYESGFVIDKFPISRPNLTFSTLTVSNMSPEDSSIYLCSVVAGSRETQYFGPGTRLLVL.

This clone was detected only a few times. The chain combines TRBV5-4 with TRBJ2-7; 8 bases map to TRBD1. The CDR3 loop spans 14 amino acids. Trimming took 4 bases from V and 12 from J; bases not matched to a gene: 15. The germline V gene encodes CDR1 SGHNT and CDR2 YYREEE (reference sequence). CDR3 nucleotides: TGTGCCAGCAGCCCCAGACAGGGGTTAGGGGTTCCGTACTTC. Translation: CASSPRQGLGVPYF.

This rearrangement joins TRBV6-5 to TRBJ1-4; D is uncertain. The CDR3 consists of 14 residues. V was cut by 2 bases and J by 5 bases, with 9 bases left in between. Germline V gives CDR1 MNHEY, CDR2 SVGAGI. CDR3 nucleotides: TGTGCCAGCAGTTACCTGGGCAGCAATGAAAAACTGTTTTTT. It codes for CASSYLGSNEKLFF.

The DNA of the CDR3 is TGTGCCAGCAGTTGGACTAGCGGGTTAGAGACCCAGTACTTC. Amino acids: CASSWTSGLETQYF. The rearrangement joins TRBV6-1 to TRBJ2-5; 11 bases are a match to TRBD2. The V segment lost 5 bases and the J segment 4 bases; nucleotides outside the gene matches: 3. The CDR3 has 14 amino acids. CDR1 and CDR2 from the germline V gene are MNHNS and SASEGT.

This clone was counted only a few times. V is TRBV30 and J is TRBJ1-2, with no clear D. Germline CDR1 GTSNPN, CDR2 SVGIG (reference sequence). The length of the CDR3 is 11 residues. V dropped 8 bases and J dropped 0 bases, with 7 bases sitting between them. The CDR3 region has the DNA TGTGCCGCTACAGCTAACTATGGCTACACCTTC. Its protein is CAATANYGYTF.

The chain links TRBV3-1 (or the pseudogene TRBV3-2) to TRBJ2-7, with 10 bases fitting TRBD1. V shed 6 bases and J 1 base; nucleotides not matched to a gene: 15. The CDR3 is made up of 18 amino acids. Germline CDR1 reads LGHDT; CDR2 reads YNNKEL (reference sequence). The CDR3 nucleotides read TGTGCCAGCAGTCATAGACCGGGACAGGGGAGGAAGTCCTACGAGCAGTACTTC. Its translation: CASSHRPGQGRKSYEQYF.

The J gene is TRBJ2-3, the V gene TRBV5-1, with 12 nucleotides matching TRBD2. With 4 bases clipped from V and 3 bases from J, the junction kept 6 bases outside the gene matches. This CDR3 is 16 amino acids long. In germline, CDR1 is SGHRS, CDR2 YFSETQ. Written as DNA, the CDR3 is TGCGCCAGCAGCCCAGGGACTAGCGGGTTAACAGATACGCAGTATTTT. Encoded protein: CASSPGTSGLTDTQYF.

The rearrangement uses TRBV5-1 and TRBJ1-1; 8 bases fit TRBD1. The V and J ends lost 0 bases and 0 bases, in that order; junction bases with no gene match: 4. From germline, CDR1 is SGHRS and CDR2 YFSETQ. This CDR3 spans 16 amino acids. CDR3 in amino acids: CASSLAGQGMNTEAFF. CDR3 in DNA: TGCGCCAGCAGCTTGGCTGGACAGGGAATGAACACTGAAGCTTTCTTT.

This chain uses TRBV9 with TRBJ1-2; D gene ambiguous. There are 11 residues in the CDR3. Per the germline V gene, CDR1 is SGDLS and CDR2 is YYNGEE. Trimming took 7 bases from V and 8 from J, leaving 12 bases between them. CDR3 sequence reads: CASHSRRGYTF. Written as DNA, the CDR3 is TGTGCCAGCCATTCGAGGCGAGGCTACACCTTC.

The chain joins TRBV6-5 to TRBJ2-1, with 9 positions matching TRBD1. V was clipped by 8 bases and J by 3 bases; unmatched bases: 8. The germline V gene has CDR1 MNHEY and CDR2 SVGAGI. This CDR3 spans 15 amino acids. CDR3 nucleotides: TGTGCCAGCTTTAGGGACAGGGCTGGCTACAATGAGCAGTTCTTC. It yields the protein CASFRDRAGYNEQFF.

The chain couples TRBV18 to TRBJ2-6; 7 nucleotides match TRBD2. V dropped 3 bases and J dropped 0; count of bases not matched to a gene: 11. The germline gives CDR1 KGHSH, CDR2 LQKENI. The CDR3 totals 19 residues. The CDR3: CASSPPGSGPTSGANVLTF. The CDR3 DNA reads as TGTGCCAGCTCACCCCCGGGTAGCGGGCCAACCTCTGGGGCCAACGTCCTGACTTTC.

The V and J genes are TRBV9 and TRBJ1-6; TRBD1 matches at 7 bases. The junction had 4 bases not matched to a gene; V was cut back by 1 base and J by 6 bases. Germline values: CDR1 SGDLS, CDR2 YYNGEE. This CDR3 has 15 residues. CDR3 sequence: CASSVTGALNSPLHF. DNA for the CDR3: TGTGCCAGCAGCGTAACAGGGGCGCTTAATTCACCCCTCCACTTT.

The V gene is TRBV13, the J gene TRBJ2-7; maybe TRBD1 (5 bases). V lost 0 bases and J lost 6, with 15 bases in between. The CDR3 extends over 15 amino acids. Germline CDR1 PRHDT, CDR2 FYEKMQ (reference sequence). CDR3: CASSLGGQGIFEQYF. DNA of the CDR3: TGTGCCAGCAGCTTAGGGGGCCAGGGAATCTTCGAGCAGTACTTC.